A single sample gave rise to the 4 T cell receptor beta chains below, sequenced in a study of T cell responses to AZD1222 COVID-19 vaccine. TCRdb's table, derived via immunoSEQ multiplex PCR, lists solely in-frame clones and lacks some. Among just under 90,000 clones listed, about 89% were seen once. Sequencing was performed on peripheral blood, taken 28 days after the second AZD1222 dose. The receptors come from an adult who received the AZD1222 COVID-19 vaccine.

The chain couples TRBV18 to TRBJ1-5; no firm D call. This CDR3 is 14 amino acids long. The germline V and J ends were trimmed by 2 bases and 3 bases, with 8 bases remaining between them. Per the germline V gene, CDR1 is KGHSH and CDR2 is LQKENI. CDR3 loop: CASSPVKVNQPQHF. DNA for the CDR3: TGTGCCAGCTCACCAGTGAAGGTCAATCAGCCCCAGCATTTT.

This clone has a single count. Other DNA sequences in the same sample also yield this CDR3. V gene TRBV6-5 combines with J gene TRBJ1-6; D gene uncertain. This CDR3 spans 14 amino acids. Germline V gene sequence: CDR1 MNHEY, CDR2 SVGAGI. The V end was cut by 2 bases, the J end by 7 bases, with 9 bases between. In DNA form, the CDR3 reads TGTGCCAGCAGTTACGGAGGCGGGAATTCACCCCTCCACTTT. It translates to CASSYGGGNSPLHF.

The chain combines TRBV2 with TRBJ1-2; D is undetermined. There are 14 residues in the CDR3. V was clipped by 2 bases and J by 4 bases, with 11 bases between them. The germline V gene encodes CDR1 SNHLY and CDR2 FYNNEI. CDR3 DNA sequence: TGTGCCAGCAGTGAATATGTATCCCGCTATGGCTACACCTTC. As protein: CASSEYVSRYGYTF.

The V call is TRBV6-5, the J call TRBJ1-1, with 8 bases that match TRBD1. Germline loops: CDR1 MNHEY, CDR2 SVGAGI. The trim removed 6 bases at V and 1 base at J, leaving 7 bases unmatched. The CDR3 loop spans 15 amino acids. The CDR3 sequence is CASSGGDRGNTEAFF. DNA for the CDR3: TGTGCCAGCAGCGGGGGAGACAGGGGGAACACTGAAGCTTTCTTT.